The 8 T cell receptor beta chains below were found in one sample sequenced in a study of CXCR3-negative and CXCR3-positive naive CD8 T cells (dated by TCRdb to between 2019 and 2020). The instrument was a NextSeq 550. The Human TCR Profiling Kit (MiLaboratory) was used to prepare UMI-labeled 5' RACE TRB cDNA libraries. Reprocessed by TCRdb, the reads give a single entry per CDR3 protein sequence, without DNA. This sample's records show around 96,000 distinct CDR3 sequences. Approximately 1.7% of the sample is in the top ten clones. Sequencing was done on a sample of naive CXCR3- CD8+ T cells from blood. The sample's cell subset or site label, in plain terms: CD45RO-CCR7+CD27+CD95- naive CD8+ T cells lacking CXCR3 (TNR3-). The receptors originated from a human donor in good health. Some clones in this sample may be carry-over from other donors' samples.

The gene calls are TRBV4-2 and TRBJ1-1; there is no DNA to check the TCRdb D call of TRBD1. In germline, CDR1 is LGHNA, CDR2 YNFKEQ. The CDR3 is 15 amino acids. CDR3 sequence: CASSQATGGNTEAFF.

The CDR3: CSAKKTPGLAVREQFF. This rearrangement joins TRBV20-1 to TRBJ2-1; the D call of TRBD2 rests on TCRdb alone, since no DNA is present to check it. The CDR3 sequence is 16 residues long. Germline CDR1 DFQATT, CDR2 SNEGSKA (reference sequence).

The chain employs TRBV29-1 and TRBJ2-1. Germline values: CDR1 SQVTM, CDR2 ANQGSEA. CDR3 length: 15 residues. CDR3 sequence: CSVVARRNSYNEQFF.

The CDR3: CSVERDSQSYEQYF. This sequence joins TRBV29-1 and TRBJ2-7; there is no DNA to check the TCRdb D call of TRBD1. Germline V gene lookup returns CDR1 SQVTM and CDR2 ANQGSEA. This CDR3 region has 14 residues.

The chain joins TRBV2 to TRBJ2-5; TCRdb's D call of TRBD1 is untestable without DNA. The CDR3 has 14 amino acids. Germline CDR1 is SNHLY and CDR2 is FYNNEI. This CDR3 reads CASSGQGWMETQYF.

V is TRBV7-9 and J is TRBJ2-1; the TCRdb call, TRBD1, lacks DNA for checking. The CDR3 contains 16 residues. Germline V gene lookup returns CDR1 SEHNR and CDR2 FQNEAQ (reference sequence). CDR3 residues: CASSPSEGLRYNEQFF.

The CDR3 loop reads CASSLGGQVHEQYF. This rearrangement joins TRBV5-1 to TRBJ2-7; without DNA, the TCRdb call of TRBD1 cannot be checked. There are 14 residues in the CDR3. Germline V gene sequence: CDR1 SGHRS, CDR2 YFSETQ.

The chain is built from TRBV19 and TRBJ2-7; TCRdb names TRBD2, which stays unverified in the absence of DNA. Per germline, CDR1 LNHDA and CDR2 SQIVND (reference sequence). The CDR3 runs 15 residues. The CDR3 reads CASSGGVDLSYEQYF. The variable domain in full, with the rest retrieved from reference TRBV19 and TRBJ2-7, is DGGITQSPKYLFRKEGQNVTLSCEQNLNHDAMYWYRQDPGQGLRLIYYSQIVNDFQKGDIAEGYSVSREKKESFPLTVTSAQKNPTAFYLCASSGGVDLSYEQYFGPGTRLTVT.